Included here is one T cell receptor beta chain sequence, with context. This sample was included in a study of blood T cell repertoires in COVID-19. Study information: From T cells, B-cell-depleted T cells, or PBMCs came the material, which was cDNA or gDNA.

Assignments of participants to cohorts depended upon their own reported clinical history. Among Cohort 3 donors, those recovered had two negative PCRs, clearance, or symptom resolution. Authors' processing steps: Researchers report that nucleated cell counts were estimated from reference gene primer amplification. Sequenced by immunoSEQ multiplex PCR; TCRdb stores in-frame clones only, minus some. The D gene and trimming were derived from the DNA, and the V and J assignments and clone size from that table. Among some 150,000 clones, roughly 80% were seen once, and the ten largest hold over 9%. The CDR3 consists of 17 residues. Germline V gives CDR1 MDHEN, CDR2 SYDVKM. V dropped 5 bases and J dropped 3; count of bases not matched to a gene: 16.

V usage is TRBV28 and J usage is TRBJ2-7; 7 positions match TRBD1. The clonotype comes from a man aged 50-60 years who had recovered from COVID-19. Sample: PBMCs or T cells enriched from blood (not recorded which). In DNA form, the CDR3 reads TGTGCCAGCAGTCCCTGGACAGGTACCCCCGTCCTCTACGAGCAGTACTTC. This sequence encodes CASSPWTGTPVLYEQYF.